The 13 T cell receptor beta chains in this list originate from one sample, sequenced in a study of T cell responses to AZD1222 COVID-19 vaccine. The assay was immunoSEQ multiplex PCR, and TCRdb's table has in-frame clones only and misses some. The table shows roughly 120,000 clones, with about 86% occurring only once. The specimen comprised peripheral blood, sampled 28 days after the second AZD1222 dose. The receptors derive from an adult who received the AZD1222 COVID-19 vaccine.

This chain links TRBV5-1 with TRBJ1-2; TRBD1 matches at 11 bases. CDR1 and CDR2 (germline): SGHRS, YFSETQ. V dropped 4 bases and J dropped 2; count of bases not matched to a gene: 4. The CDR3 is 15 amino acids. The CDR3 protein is CASSPGQGANYGYTF. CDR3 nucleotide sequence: TGCGCCAGCAGCCCCGGACAGGGGGCGAACTATGGCTACACCTTC.

The CDR3 is CASSAHSYGYTF. The CDR3 DNA reads as TGTGCCAGCAGCGCACATAGCTATGGCTACACCTTC. The chain has TRBV9 and TRBJ1-2; D remains ambiguous. V was trimmed by 3 bases and J by 4 bases, leaving 7 bases between them. The germline CDR1 and CDR2 sequences are SGDLS and YYNGEE. The CDR3 is made up of 12 amino acids.

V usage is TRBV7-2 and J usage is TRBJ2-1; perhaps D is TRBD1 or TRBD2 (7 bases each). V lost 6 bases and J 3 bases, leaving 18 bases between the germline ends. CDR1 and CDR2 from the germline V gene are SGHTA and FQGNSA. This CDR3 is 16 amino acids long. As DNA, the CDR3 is TGTGCCAGCAGTCCAAGCGGGACAGCCAACTACAATGAGCAGTTCTTC. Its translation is CASSPSGTANYNEQFF.

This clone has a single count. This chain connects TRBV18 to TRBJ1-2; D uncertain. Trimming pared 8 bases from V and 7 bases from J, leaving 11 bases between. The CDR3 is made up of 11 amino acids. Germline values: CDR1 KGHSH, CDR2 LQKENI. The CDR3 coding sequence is TGTGCCAGCCGATCTGACACTGGCTACACCTTC. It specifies CASRSDTGYTF.

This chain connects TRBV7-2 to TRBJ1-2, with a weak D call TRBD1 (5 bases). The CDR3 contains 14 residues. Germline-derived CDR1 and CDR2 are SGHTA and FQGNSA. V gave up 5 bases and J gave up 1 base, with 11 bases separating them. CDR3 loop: CASSEGWDNYGYTF. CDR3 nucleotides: TGTGCCAGCAGCGAGGGGTGGGATAACTATGGCTACACCTTC.

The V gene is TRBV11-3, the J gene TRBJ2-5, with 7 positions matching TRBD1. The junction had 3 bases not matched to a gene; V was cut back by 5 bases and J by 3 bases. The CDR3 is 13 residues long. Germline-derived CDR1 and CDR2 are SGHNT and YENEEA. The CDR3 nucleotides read TGTGCCAGCAGCCGAACAGGGGAAGAGACCCAGTACTTC. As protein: CASSRTGEETQYF.

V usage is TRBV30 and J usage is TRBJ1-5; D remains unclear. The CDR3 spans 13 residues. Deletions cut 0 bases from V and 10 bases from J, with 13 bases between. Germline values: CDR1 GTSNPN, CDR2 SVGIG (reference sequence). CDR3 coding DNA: TGTGCCTGGAGTGTATCCGTCCTTCTACCCCAGCATTTT. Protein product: CAWSVSVLLPQHF.

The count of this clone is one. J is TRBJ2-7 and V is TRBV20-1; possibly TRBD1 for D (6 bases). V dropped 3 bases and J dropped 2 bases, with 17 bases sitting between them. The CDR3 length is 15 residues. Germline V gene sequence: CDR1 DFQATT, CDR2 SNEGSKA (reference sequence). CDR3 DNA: TGCAGTGCTAGTAAGAGTGCAGGGGCGGCCTACGAGCAGTACTTC. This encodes CSASKSAGAAYEQYF.

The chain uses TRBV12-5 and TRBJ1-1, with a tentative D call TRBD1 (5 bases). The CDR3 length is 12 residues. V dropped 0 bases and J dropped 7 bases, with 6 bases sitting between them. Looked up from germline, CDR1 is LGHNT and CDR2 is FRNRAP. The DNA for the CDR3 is TGTGCTAGTGGTTTGGTTCAGGGTGAAGCTTTCTTT. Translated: CASGLVQGEAFF.

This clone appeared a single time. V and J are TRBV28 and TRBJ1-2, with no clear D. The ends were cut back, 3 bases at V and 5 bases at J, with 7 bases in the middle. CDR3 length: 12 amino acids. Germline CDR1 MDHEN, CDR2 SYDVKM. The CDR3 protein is CASSLVTYGYTF. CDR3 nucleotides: TGTGCCAGCAGTTTGGTAACATATGGCTACACCTTC.

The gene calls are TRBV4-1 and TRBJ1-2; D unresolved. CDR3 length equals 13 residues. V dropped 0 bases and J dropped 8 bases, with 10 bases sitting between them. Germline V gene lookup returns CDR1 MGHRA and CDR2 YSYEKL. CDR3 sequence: CASSQDLSRGYTF. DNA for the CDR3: TGCGCCAGCAGCCAAGATCTAAGCCGGGGCTACACCTTC.

This CDR3 reads CASSTGTSNTGELFF. The CDR3 coding sequence is TGTGCCAGTAGTACCGGGACATCTAACACCGGGGAGCTGTTTTTT. The V call is TRBV19, the J call TRBJ2-2, with a weak D call TRBD1 (6 bases). CDR3 length: 15 amino acids. Between the trimmed V and J ends, which lost 4 bases and 2 bases, there was a span of 11 bases. CDR1 and CDR2 from the germline V gene are LNHDA and SQIVND (reference sequence).

The CDR3 loop is CASWGQGLSEAFF. The CDR3 DNA reads as TGTGCCAGCTGGGGACAGGGGTTGTCTGAAGCTTTCTTT. This sequence joins TRBV25-1 and TRBJ1-1, with 10 bases identical to TRBD1. V shed 8 bases, J shed 6 bases, and the junction held 6 bases outside the gene matches. Germline V gives CDR1 MGHDK, CDR2 SYGVNS. There are 13 residues in the CDR3.